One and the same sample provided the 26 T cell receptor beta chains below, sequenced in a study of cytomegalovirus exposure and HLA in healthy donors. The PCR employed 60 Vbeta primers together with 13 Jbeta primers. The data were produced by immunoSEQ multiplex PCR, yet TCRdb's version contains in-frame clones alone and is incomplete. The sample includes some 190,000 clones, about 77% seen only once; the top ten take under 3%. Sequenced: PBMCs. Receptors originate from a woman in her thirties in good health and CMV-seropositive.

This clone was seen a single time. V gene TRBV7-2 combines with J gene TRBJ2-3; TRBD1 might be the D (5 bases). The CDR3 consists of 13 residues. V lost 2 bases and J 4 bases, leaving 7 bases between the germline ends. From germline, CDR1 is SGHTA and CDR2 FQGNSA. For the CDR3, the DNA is TGTGCCAGCAGCTTACAGGGCGCAGATACGCAGTATTTT. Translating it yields CASSLQGADTQYF.

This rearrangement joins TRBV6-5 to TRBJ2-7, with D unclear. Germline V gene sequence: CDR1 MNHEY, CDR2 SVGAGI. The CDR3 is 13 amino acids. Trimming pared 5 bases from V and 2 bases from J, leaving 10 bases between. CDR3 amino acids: CASSPGSPYEQYF. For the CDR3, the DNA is TGTGCCAGCAGTCCCGGGTCCCCCTACGAGCAGTACTTC.

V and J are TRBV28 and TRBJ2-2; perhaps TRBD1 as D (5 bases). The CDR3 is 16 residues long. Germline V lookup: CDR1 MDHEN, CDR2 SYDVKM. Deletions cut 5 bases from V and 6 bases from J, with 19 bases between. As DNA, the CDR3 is TGTGCCAGCAGTCCTCAGGGTCGTAGTTTCCCCGGGGAGCTGTTTTTT. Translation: CASSPQGRSFPGELFF.

This CDR3 is CASSVRGFRAGANVLTF. The CDR3 bases are TGTGCCAGCAGCGTGCGGGGGTTCCGGGCTGGGGCCAACGTCCTGACTTTC. The chain is built from TRBV5-8 and TRBJ2-6; 7 nucleotides agree with TRBD2. V gave up 4 bases and J gave up 2 bases; unmatched junction bases: 9. Germline assignment: CDR1 SGHTS and CDR2 YDEGEE. The CDR3 totals 17 residues.

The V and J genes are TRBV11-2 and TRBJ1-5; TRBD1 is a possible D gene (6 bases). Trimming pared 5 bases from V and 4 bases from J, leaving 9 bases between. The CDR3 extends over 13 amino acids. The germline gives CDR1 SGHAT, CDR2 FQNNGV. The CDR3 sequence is CASSPDRNQPQHF. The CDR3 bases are TGTGCCAGCAGCCCGGACAGAAATCAGCCCCAGCATTTT. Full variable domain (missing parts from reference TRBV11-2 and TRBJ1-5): EAGVAQSPRYKIIEKRQSVAFWCNPISGHATLYWYQQILGQGPKLLIQFQNNGVVDDSQLPKDRFSAERLKGVDSTLKIQPAKLEDSAVYLCASSPDRNQPQHFGDGTRLSIL.

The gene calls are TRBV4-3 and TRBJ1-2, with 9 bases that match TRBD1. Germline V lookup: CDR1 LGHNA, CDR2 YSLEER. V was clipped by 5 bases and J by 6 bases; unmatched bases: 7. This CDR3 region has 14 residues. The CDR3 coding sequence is TGCGCCAGCAGCTCAAGGAACAGGGGGCATGGCTACACCTTC. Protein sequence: CASSSRNRGHGYTF.

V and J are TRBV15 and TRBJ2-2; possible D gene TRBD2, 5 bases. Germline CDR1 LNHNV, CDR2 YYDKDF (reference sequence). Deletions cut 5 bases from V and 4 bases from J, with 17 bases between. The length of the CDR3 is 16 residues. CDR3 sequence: CATSGGGVVGTGELFF. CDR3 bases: TGTGCCACCAGCGGTGGAGGCGTGGTAGGCACCGGGGAGCTGTTTTTT. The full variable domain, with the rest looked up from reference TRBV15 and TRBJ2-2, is DAMVIQNPRYQVTQFGKPVTLSCSQTLNHNVMYWYQQKSSQAPKLLFHYYDKDFNNEADTPDNFQSRRPNTSFCFLDIRSPGLGDTAMYLCATSGGGVVGTGELFFGEGSRLTVL.

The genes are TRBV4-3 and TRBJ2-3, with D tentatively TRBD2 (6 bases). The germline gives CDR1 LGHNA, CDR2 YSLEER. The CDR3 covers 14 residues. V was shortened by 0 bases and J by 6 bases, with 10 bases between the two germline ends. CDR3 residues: CASSQDGGKDTQYF. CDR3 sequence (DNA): TGCGCCAGCAGCCAAGATGGGGGGAAGGATACGCAGTATTTT.

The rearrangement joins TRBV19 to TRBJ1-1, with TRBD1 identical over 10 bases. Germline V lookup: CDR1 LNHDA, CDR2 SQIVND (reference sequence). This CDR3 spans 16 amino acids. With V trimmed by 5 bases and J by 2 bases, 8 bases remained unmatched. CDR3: CASSLRTGGGNTEAFF. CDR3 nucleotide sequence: TGTGCCAGTAGTCTGCGGACAGGGGGAGGCAACACTGAAGCTTTCTTT. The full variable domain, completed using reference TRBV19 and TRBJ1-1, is DGGITQSPKYLFRKEGQNVTLSCEQNLNHDAMYWYRQDPGQGLRLIYYSQIVNDFQKGDIAEGYSVSREKKESFPLTVTSAQKNPTAFYLCASSLRTGGGNTEAFFGQGTRLTVV.

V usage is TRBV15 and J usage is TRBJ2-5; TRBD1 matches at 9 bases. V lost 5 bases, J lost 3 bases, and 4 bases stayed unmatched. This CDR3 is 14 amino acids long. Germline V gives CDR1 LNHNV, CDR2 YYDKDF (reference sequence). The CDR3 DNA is TGTGCCACCAGCCGCGGACAGGGGAAAGAGACCCAGTACTTC. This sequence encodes CATSRGQGKETQYF.

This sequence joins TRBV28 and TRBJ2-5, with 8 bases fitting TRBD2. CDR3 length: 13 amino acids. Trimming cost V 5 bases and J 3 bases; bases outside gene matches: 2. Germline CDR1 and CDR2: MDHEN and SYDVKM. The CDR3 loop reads CASSGAGEETQYF. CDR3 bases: TGTGCCAGCAGTGGAGCGGGGGAAGAGACCCAGTACTTC.

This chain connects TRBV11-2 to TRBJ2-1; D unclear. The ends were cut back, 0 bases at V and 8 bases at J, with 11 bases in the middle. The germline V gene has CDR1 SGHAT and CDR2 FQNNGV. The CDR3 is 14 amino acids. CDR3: CASSLDHSTYEQFF. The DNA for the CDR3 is TGTGCCAGCAGCTTAGATCATAGCACCTATGAGCAGTTCTTC.

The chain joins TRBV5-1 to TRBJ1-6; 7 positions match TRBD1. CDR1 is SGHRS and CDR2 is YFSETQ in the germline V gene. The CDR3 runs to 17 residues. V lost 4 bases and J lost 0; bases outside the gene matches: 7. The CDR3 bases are TGCGCCAGCAGCCCCGGGACAGCAGGCTCCTATAATTCACCCCTCCACTTT. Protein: CASSPGTAGSYNSPLHF.

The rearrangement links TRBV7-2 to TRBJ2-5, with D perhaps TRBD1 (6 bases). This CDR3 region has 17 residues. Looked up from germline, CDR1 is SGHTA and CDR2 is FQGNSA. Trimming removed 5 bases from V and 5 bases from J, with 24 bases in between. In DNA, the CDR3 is TGTGCCAGCAGCCCCCCAAAAGGGGGTTCGCGTGGGGAGACCCAGTACTTC. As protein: CASSPPKGGSRGETQYF.

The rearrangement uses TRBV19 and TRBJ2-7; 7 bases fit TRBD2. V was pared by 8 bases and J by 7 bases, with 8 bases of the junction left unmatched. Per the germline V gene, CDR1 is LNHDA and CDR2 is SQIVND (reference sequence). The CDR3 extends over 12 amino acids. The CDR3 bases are TGTGCCAGTGGGCAGGGACTACGGGAGCAGTACTTC. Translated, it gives CASGQGLREQYF.

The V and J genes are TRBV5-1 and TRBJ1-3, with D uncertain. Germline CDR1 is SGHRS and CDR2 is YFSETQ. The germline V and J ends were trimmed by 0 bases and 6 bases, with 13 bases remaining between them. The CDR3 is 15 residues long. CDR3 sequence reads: CASSLGQWGENTIYF. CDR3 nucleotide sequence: TGCGCCAGCAGCTTGGGACAATGGGGAGAAAACACCATATATTTT.

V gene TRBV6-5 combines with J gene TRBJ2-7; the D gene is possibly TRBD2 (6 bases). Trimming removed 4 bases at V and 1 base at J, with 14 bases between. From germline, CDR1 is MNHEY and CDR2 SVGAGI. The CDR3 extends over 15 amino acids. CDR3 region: CASSWRAGTSYEQYF. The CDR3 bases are TGTGCCAGCAGTTGGAGGGCGGGGACTTCCTACGAGCAGTACTTC.

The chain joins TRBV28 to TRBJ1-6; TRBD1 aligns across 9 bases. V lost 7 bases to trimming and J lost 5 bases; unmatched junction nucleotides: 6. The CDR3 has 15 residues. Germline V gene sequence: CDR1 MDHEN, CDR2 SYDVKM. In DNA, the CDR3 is TGTGCCAGCAACCCTCGGGACAGGGATAATTCACCCCTCCACTTT. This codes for CASNPRDRDNSPLHF.

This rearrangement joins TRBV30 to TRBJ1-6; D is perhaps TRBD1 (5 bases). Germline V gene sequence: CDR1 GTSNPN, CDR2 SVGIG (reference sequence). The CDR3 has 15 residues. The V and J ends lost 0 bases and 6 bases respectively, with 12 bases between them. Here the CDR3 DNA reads TGTGCCTGGAGTGTACAGGCAGGGATTAATTCACCCCTCCACTTT. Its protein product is CAWSVQAGINSPLHF. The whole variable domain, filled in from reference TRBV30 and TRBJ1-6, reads SQTIHQWPATLVQPVGSPLSLECTVEGTSNPNLYWYRQAAGRGLQLLFYSVGIGQISSEVPQNLSASRPQDRQFILSSKKLLLSDSGFYLCAWSVQAGINSPLHFGNGTRLTVT.

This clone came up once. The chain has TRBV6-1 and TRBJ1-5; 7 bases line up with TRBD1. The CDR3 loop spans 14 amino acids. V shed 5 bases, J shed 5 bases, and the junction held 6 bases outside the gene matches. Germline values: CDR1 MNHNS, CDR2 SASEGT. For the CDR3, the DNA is TGTGCCAGCAGTCTACAGGGGAGAGATCAGCCCCAGCATTTT. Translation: CASSLQGRDQPQHF.

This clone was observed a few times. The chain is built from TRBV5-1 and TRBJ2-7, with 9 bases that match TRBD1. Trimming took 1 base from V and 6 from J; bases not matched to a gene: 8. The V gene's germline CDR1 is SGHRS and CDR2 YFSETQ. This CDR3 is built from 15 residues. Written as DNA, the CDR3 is TGCGCCAGCAGCTTGCTTCCGGGACAGGGAGGCGAGCAGTACTTC. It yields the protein CASSLLPGQGGEQYF.

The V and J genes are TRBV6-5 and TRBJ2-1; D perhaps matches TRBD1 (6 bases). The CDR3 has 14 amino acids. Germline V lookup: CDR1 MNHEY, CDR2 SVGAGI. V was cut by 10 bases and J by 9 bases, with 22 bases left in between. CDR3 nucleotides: TGTGCCACATCTATACAGGGATCTCTGGGTGAGCAGTTCTTC. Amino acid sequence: CATSIQGSLGEQFF.

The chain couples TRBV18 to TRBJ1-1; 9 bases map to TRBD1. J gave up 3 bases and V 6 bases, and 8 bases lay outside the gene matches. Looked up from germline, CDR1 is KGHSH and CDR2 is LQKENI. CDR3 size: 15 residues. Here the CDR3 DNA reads TGTGCCAGCTCTCTGGACAGGGGTACGGACACTGAAGCTTTCTTT. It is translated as CASSLDRGTDTEAFF.

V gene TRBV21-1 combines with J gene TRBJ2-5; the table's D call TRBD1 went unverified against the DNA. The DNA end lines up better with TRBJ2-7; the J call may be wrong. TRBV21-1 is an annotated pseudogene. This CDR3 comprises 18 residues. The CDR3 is CASSPPGTGGLAIYEQYF. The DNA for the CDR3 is TGTGCCAGCAGCCCTCCCGGGACAGGGGGCCTTGCTATCTACGAGCAGTACTTC.

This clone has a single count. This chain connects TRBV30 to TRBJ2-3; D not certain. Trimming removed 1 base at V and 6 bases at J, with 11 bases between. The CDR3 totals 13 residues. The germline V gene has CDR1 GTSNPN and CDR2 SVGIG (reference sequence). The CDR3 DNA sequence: TGTGCCTGGAGTGGGCTAGAGTTGGATACGCAGTATTTT. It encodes CAWSGLELDTQYF.

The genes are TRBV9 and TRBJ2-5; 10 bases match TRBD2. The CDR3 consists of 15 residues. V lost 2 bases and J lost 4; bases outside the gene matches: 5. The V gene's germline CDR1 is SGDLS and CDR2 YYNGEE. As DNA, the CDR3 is TGTGCCAGCAGCGTTAGCGGGGGGCCTGGAGAGACCCAGTACTTC. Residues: CASSVSGGPGETQYF.